The 3 T cell receptor beta chains below were found in one sample sequenced in a study of cytomegalovirus exposure and HLA in healthy donors. PCR used 60 Vbeta primers and 13 Jbeta primers. TCRdb keeps only in-frame clones here, not all; method: immunoSEQ multiplex PCR. The sample lists fewer than 70,000 clones, under 90% occurring once. Input material: PBMCs. The source is a woman between 40 and 50 years old in good health and CMV-seronegative.

A few counts support this clone. J is TRBJ2-1 and V is TRBV11-2; 7 nucleotides align to TRBD1. V lost 6 bases to trimming and J lost 4 bases; unmatched junction nucleotides: 18. This CDR3 spans 18 amino acids. Germline V gives CDR1 SGHAT, CDR2 FQNNGV. CDR3 region: CASSSRGSRGALYNEQFF. The CDR3 DNA reads as TGTGCCAGCAGTTCCAGGGGGAGCAGGGGAGCTCTTTACAATGAGCAGTTCTTC.

V gene TRBV18 combines with J gene TRBJ2-5; TRBD2 might be the D (6 bases). Germline lookup yields CDR1 KGHSH and CDR2 LQKENI. The V and J ends lost 2 bases and 4 bases respectively, with 11 bases between them. CDR3 length: 14 residues. The CDR3 DNA reads as TGTGCCAGCTCACCAGCGACCGGGGGAGAGACCCAGTACTTC. Protein: CASSPATGGETQYF.

The chain employs TRBV6-1 and TRBJ2-7, with a possible D match to TRBD2 (5 bases). In germline, CDR1 is MNHNS, CDR2 SASEGT. This CDR3 has 10 residues. Trimming removed 4 bases from V and 12 bases from J, with 10 bases in between. The CDR3 is CASSGRGRYF. The DNA for the CDR3 is TGTGCCAGCAGTGGGCGAGGGCGGTACTTC.